The rows below give T cell receptor beta chains drawn from one sample of a study of OX40 agonist ivuxolimab in advanced cancers. TCRdb's copy holds only in-frame clones and misses some; the assay was immunoSEQ multiplex PCR. The sample carries 39,000 or so clones, around 90% recorded once. The sample here was CD4+ or CD8+ T cells sorted from blood, taken in a trial of the OX40 agonist ivuxolimab. The receptors were gathered from an adult with an advanced solid tumor such as melanoma, head and neck, liver or kidney cancer. Both conserved end residues are part of each CDR3. D genes are given only for firm matches.

V	J	D	DNA	CDR3
TRBV5-1	TRBJ2-3	TRBD2	TGCGCCAGCAGCTTGACAGCGGGAGGGATCGATACGCAGTATTTT	CASSLTAGGIDTQYF
TRBV7-2	TRBJ2-5	TRBD2	TGTGCCAGCAGCTTAGAAGTGGTCGCGGGGGGTCAGACCCAGTACTTC	CASSLEVVAGGQTQYF
TRBV19	TRBJ2-1	TRBD2	TGTGCCAGTAGTATAGATACTAGCGGCTACAATGAGCAGTTCTTC	CASSIDTSGYNEQFF
TRBV5-1	TRBJ1-2	TRBD1	TGCGCCAGCAGCAGGGGACAGAACAACTATGGCTACACCTTC	CASSRGQNNYGYTF
TRBV18	TRBJ2-1	NA	TGTGCCAGCTCACTATCCCCTTCCCCCCCCCATGAGCAGTTCTTC	CASSLSPSPPHEQFF
TRBV15	TRBJ1-4	NA	TGTGCCACCGGGGAATTGGGACGCGTCGAAAAACTGTTTTTT	CATGELGRVEKLFF
TRBV6-5	TRBJ2-1	NA	TGTGCCAGCAGTTACGGGAGCTCCTACAATGAGCAGTTCTTC	CASSYGSSYNEQFF
TRBV27	TRBJ2-1	TRBD2	TGTGCCAGCAGTCCAGCGGGGGATTCCTACAATGAGCAGTTCTTC	CASSPAGDSYNEQFF
TRBV5-1	TRBJ2-5	NA	TGCGCCAGCAGCAAGCGTACTAGTCCAGAAGAGACCCAGTACTTC	CASSKRTSPEETQYF
TRBV19	TRBJ1-4	TRBD1	TGTGCCAGTAGTACGGGACAGGGGGCAGGTAATGAAAAACTGTTTTTT	CASSTGQGAGNEKLFF
TRBV4-3	TRBJ1-4	NA	TGCGCCAGCAGCCAAGAGGTCCATAATGAAAAACTGTTTTTT	CASSQEVHNEKLFF
TRBV6-6	TRBJ2-5	NA	TGTGCCAGCAGCTCTACGGAGACCCAGTACTTC	CASSSTETQYF
TRBV19	TRBJ2-5	TRBD2	TGTGCCACATCGACGGGGGGTTATCAAGAGACCCAGTACTTC	CATSTGGYQETQYF
TRBV4-3	TRBJ1-4	NA	TGCGCCAGCAGCCAAGATGTCGACAGATATAGAGAAAAACTGTTTTTT	CASSQDVDRYREKLFF
TRBV4-2	TRBJ1-2	NA	TGTGCCAGCAGCCCATATCCCGGGACGCCCATGTGGGGCTACACCTTC	CASSPYPGTPMWGYTF
TRBV11-2	TRBJ2-1	NA	TGTGCCAGCAGCTTCTTACCCCACTATATTGAGCAGTTCTTC	CASSFLPHYIEQFF
TRBV4-2	TRBJ2-5	NA	TGTGCCAGCAGCCAACCCCCGGGCCCGGGAGAGACCCAGTACTTC	CASSQPPGPGETQYF